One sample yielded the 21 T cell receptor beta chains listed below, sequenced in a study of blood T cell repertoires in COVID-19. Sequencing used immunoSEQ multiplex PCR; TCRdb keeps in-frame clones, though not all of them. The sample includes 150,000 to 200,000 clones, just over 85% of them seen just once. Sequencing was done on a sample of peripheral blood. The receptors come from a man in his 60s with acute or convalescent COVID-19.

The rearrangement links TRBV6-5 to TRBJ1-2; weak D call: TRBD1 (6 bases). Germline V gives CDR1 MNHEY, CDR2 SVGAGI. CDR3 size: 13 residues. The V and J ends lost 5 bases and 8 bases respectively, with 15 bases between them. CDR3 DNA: TGTGCCAGCAGTACAGCAGGGAGGGGGGGCTACACCTTC. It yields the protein CASSTAGRGGYTF.

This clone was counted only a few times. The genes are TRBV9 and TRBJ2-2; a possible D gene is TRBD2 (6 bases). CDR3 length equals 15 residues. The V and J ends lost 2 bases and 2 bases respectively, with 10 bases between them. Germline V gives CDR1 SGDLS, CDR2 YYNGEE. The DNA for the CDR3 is TGTGCCAGCAGCGTCGCGGGACTTAACACCGGGGAGCTGTTTTTT. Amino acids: CASSVAGLNTGELFF. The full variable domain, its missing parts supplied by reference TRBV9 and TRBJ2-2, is DSGVTQTPKHLITATGQRVTLRCSPRSGDLSVYWYQQSLDQGLQFLIQYYNGEERAKGNILERFSAQQFPDLHSELNLSSLELGDSALYFCASSVAGLNTGELFFGEGSRLTVL.

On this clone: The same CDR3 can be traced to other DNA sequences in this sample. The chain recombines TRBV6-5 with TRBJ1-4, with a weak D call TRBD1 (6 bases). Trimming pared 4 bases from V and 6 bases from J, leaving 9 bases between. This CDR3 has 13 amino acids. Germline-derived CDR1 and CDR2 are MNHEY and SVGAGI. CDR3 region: CASSLTGDEKLFF. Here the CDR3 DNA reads TGTGCCAGCAGTTTGACAGGAGATGAAAAACTGTTTTTT.

CDR3 protein: CASSLTGTVMNTEAFF. The DNA of the CDR3 is TGTGCCAGCAGCTTGACCGGGACAGTCATGAACACTGAAGCTTTCTTT. This sequence joins TRBV5-8 and TRBJ1-1; 7 positions agree with TRBD1. The CDR3 covers 16 residues. With 1 base clipped from V and 0 bases from J, the junction kept 6 bases outside the gene matches. The germline V gene encodes CDR1 SGHTS and CDR2 YDEGEE.

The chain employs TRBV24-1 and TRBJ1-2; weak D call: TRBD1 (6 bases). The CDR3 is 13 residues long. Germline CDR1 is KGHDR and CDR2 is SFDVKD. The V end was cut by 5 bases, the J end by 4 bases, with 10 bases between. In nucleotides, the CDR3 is TGTGCCACCAGTGCCGGACAGAGCTATGGCTACACCTTC. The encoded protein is CATSAGQSYGYTF.

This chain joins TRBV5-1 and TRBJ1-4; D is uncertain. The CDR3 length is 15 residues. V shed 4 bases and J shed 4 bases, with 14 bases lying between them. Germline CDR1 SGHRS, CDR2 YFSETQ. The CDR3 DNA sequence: TGCGCCAGCAGCCCCGGCGAGGGCAGTAATGAAAAACTGTTTTTT. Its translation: CASSPGEGSNEKLFF.

CDR3 coding DNA: TGTGCCAGCAGCTTGGAAGCCAGGGTAGGCACAGATACGCAGTATTTT. Translating gives CASSLEARVGTDTQYF. This chain joins TRBV5-6 and TRBJ2-3, with D perhaps matching TRBD1 (5 bases). Trimming left V 0 bases short and J 1 base short, with 12 bases between. Germline CDR1 SGHDT, CDR2 YYEEEE. This CDR3 spans 16 amino acids.

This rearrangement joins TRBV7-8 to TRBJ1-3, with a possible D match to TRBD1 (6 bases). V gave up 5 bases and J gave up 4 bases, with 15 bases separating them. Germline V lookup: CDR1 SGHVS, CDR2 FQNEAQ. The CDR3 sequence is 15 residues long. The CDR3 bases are TGTGCCAGCAGCCCCCCGGGGGGCTTCGGAAACACCATATATTTT. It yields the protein CASSPPGGFGNTIYF.

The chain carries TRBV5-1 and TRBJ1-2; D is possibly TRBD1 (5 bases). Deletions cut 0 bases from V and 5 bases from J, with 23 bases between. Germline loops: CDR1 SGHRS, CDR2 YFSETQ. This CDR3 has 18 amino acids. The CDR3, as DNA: TGCGCCAGCAGCTTGGTGTGGCAGGGCAGGAATCAGATTTATGGCTACACCTTC. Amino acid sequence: CASSLVWQGRNQIYGYTF.

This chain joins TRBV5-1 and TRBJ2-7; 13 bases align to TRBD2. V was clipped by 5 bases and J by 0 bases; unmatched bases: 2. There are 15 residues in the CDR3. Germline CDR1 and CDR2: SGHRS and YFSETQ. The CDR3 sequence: CASSWTSGSSYEQYF. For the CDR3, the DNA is TGCGCCAGCAGTTGGACTAGCGGGAGCTCCTACGAGCAGTACTTC.

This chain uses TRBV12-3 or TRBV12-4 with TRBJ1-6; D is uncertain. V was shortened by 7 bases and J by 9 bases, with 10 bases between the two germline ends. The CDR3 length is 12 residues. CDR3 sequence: CASTTRSSPLHF. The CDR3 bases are TGTGCCAGCACGACACGAAGTTCACCCCTCCACTTT.

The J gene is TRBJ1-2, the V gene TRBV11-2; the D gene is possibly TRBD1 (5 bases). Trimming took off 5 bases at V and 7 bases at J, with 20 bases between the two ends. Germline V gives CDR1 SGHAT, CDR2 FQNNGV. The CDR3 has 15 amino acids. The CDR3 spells CASSARDSPIRGYTF. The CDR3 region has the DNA TGTGCCAGCAGCGCCCGCGACAGCCCGATTCGTGGCTACACCTTC.

The CDR3 DNA sequence: TGTGCCAGCAGCTCCCAGGGGGCGCGTAATGGCTACACCTTC. As protein: CASSSQGARNGYTF. V gene TRBV7-9 combines with J gene TRBJ1-2; 8 positions agree with TRBD1. V lost 4 bases to trimming and J lost 6 bases; unmatched junction nucleotides: 7. The CDR3 runs 14 residues. The germline V gene encodes CDR1 SEHNR and CDR2 FQNEAQ (reference sequence).

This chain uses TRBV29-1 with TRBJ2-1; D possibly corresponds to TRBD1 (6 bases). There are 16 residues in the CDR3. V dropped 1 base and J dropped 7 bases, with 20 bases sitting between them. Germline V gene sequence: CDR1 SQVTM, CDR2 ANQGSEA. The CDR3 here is CSVEGVSPGQYNEQFF. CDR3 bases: TGCAGCGTTGAAGGCGTCTCCCCAGGACAGTATAATGAGCAGTTCTTC.

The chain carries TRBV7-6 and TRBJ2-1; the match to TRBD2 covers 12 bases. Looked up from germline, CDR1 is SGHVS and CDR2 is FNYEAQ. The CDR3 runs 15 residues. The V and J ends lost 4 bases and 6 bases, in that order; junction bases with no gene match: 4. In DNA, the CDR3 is TGTGCCAGCAGCTCCGGACTAGCGGGAATCAATGAGCAGTTCTTC. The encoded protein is CASSSGLAGINEQFF.

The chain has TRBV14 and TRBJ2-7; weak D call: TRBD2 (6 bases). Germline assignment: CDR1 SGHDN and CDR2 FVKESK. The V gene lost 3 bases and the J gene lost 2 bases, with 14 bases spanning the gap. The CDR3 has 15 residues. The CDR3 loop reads CASSQRLANTYEQYF. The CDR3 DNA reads TGTGCCAGCAGCCAGAGGCTAGCGAATACCTACGAGCAGTACTTC.

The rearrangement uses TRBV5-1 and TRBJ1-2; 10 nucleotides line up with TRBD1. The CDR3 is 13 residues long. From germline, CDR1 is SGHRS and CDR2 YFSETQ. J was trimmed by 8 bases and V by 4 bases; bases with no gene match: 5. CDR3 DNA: TGCGCCAGCAGCAGAGGACAGGGGGAGGGCTACACCTTC. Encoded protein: CASSRGQGEGYTF.

This chain's CDR3 is CASSLLEVRYEQYF. DNA of the CDR3: TGTGCCAGCAGTTTACTAGAGGTGCGGTACGAGCAGTACTTC. This sequence joins TRBV28 and TRBJ2-7; no firm D call. CDR1 and CDR2 (germline): MDHEN, SYDVKM. The CDR3 contains 14 residues. The ends were cut back, 2 bases at V and 4 bases at J, with 12 bases in the middle.

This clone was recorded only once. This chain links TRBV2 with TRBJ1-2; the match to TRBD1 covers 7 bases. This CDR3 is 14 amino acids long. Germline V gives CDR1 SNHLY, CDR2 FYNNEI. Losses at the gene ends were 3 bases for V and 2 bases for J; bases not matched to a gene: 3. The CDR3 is CASSDGRGNYGYTF. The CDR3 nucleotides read TGTGCCAGCAGTGATGGCAGGGGGAACTATGGCTACACCTTC.

CDR3 bases: TGTGCCAGTAGTCGACACGGTATCAATCAGCCCCAGCATTTT. Protein sequence: CASSRHGINQPQHF. The chain links TRBV19 to TRBJ1-5, with D uncertain. The germline gives CDR1 LNHDA, CDR2 SQIVND (reference sequence). Trimming took off 5 bases at V and 3 bases at J, with 11 bases between the two ends. This CDR3 has 14 residues.

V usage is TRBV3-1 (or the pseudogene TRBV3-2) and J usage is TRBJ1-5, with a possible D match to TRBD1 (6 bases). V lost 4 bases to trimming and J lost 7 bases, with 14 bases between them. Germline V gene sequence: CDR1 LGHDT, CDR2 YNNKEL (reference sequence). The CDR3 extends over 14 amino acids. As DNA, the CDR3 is TGTGCCAGCAGCCCCGGCGGGGGACAACAGCCCCAGCATTTT. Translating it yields CASSPGGGQQPQHF.